These 24 T cell receptor beta chains share one sample of origin, sequenced in a study of human T cells and chemical hapten exposure. Noted time point: patch test 1, 2 weeks after DPC sensitization. Treatment specified: therapeutic diphenylcyclopropenone sensitization with weekly scalp DPC. TCRdb analysed the RACE reads with MiXCR anew, one entry per CDR3 protein. The sample contains 350,000 or so distinct CDR3 sequences, around 7% of which appear only once. This specimen consisted of whole blood, obtained in connection with sensitization to the hapten diphenylcyclopropenone (DPC). These receptors were obtained from a woman under 30 with alopecia areata. Some clones in this sample may be carry-over from other donors' samples.

The CDR3 sequence: CASSEIGGGGLDTQYF. The CDR3 bases are TGTGCCAGCAGTGAAATAGGGGGCGGGGGTTTAGATACGCAGTATTTT. The chain has TRBV6-1 and TRBJ2-3; D possibly matches TRBD1 or TRBD2 (7 bases each). From germline, CDR1 is MNHNS and CDR2 SASEGT. V lost 2 bases to trimming and J lost 5 bases, with 17 bases between them. This CDR3 region has 16 residues.

V and J are TRBV4-2 and TRBJ2-7; perhaps TRBD1 as D (5 bases). The CDR3 has 15 residues. Deletions cut 2 bases from V and 4 bases from J, with 15 bases between. Germline CDR1 is LGHNA and CDR2 is YNFKEQ. CDR3 residues: CASSQRGEKKYEQYF. The CDR3, as DNA: TGTGCCAGCAGCCAAAGGGGTGAGAAGAAGTACGAGCAGTACTTC.

This clonotype was detected a few times. The junction shows a germline mismatch at one end, possibly a read error. V and J are TRBV13 and TRBJ2-5; tentatively, D is TRBD2 (6 bases). The germline V gene has CDR1 PRHDT and CDR2 FYEKMQ (reference sequence). The CDR3 sequence is 14 residues long. CDR3 sequence reads: CASSLGGEEETQYF. CDR3 bases: TGTGCCAGCAGCCTAGGAGGGGAGGAAGAGACCCAGTACTTC.

At least ten counts were recorded for this clonotype. V and J are TRBV11-1 and TRBJ2-7; D is uncertain. CDR3 length: 13 residues. V was trimmed by 2 bases and J by 2 bases, leaving 7 bases between them. CDR1 is SGHAT and CDR2 is FQDESV in the germline V gene (reference sequence). The CDR3: CASSLRIAYEQYF. The CDR3 DNA reads as TGTGCCAGCAGCTTACGAATCGCCTACGAGCAGTACTTC.

The chain uses TRBV6-5 and TRBJ2-3; possibly TRBD2 for D (6 bases). V was cut by 5 bases and J by 0 bases, with 18 bases left in between. Per germline, CDR1 MNHEY and CDR2 SVGAGI. CDR3 length equals 17 residues. The CDR3 sequence: CASSPPQVGGSTDTQYF. CDR3 bases: TGTGCCAGCAGTCCACCACAGGTGGGGGGTAGCACAGATACGCAGTATTTT.

This clonotype came up a few times. V usage is TRBV7-2 and J usage is TRBJ1-1; 9 nucleotides line up with TRBD1. Germline loops: CDR1 SGHTA, CDR2 FQGNSA. The CDR3 contains 14 residues. After removal of 1 base from V and 7 bases from J, the junction contained 4 bases not matched to a gene. The CDR3 DNA follows: TGTGCCAGCAGCTTAGACAGGGGGCGCGTTGAAGCTTTCTTT. The encoded protein is CASSLDRGRVEAFF.

This clonotype came up a few times. The CDR3 DNA reads as TGTGCCAGCAGCTTAGCTCGCTCAGCCGCGCAGTATTTT. This sequence encodes CASSLARSAAQYF. The V and J genes are TRBV7-2 and TRBJ2-3; D is undetermined. Germline V CDR1 and CDR2: SGHTA, FQGNSA. The CDR3 extends over 13 amino acids. V gave up 0 bases and J gave up 10 bases, with 11 bases separating them.

This clonotype appeared a few times. V gene TRBV20-1 combines with J gene TRBJ2-7, with D tentatively TRBD1 or TRBD2 (5 bases each). Germline CDR1 DFQATT, CDR2 SNEGSKA (reference sequence). The CDR3 totals 13 residues. In DNA, the CDR3 is TGCAGCCTAGAGCGCGAGGGACCCTACGAGCAGTACTTC. Protein product: CSLEREGPYEQYF.

This clonotype came up many times. The V call is TRBV28, the J call TRBJ2-4; D uncertain. CDR1 and CDR2 (germline): MDHEN, SYDVKM. With 5 bases removed from V and 0 bases from J, the gap between germline ends came to 5 bases. This CDR3 contains 13 residues. This chain's CDR3 is CASSQTAKNIQYF. As DNA, the CDR3 is TGTGCCAGCAGTCAGACAGCCAAAAACATTCAGTACTTC. Drawing the rest from reference TRBV28 and TRBJ2-4, the complete variable domain is DVKVTQSSRYLVKRTGEKVFLECVQDMDHENMFWYRQDPGLGLRLIYFSYDVKMKEKGDIPEGYSVSREKKERFSLILESASTNQTSMYLCASSQTAKNIQYFGAGTRLSVL.

The V gene is TRBV2, the J gene TRBJ1-1; D is ambiguous. The V end lost 11 bases, the J end lost 0 bases, and 13 bases lay between the germline ends. Germline V CDR1 and CDR2: SNHLY, FYNNEI. The length of the CDR3 is 13 residues. CDR3 sequence reads: CASSQTMNTEAFF. CDR3 nucleotide sequence: TGTGCCTCTTCTCAGACTATGAACACTGAAGCTTTCTTT.

This clonotype has more than one count but fewer than ten. CDR3 sequence reads: CATSDLRRATYSNQPQHF. CDR3 in DNA: TGTGCCACCAGTGATTTGCGGCGAGCTACTTATAGCAATCAGCCCCAGCATTTT. The chain employs TRBV24-1 and TRBJ1-5; the D is unclear. V lost 0 bases and J lost 0, with 14 bases in between. The CDR3 is 18 amino acids. Per germline, CDR1 KGHDR and CDR2 SFDVKD.

The chain employs TRBV25-1 and TRBJ2-1, with TRBD1 matching 9 bases. Germline V CDR1 and CDR2: MGHDK, SYGVNS. V trimming: 8 bases; J trimming: 6 bases; junction bases outside the gene matches: 5. The CDR3 is made up of 13 amino acids. CDR3 in DNA: TGTGCCAGCGAGGGGACAGGGACCAATGAGCAGTTCTTC. It codes for CASEGTGTNEQFF.

This clonotype was detected only a few times. V is TRBV5-1 and J is TRBJ1-1; D possibly corresponds to TRBD1 (5 bases). Trimming shortened V by 0 bases and J by 7 bases, and 19 bases separated the two germline ends. CDR1 is SGHRS, CDR2 YFSETQ, per germline. The CDR3 spans 16 residues. The chain's CDR3 is CASSLEGTPNSGEAFF. CDR3 nucleotide sequence: TGCGCCAGCAGCTTGGAAGGGACCCCGAATAGTGGTGAAGCTTTCTTT. Supplemented by reference TRBV5-1 and TRBJ1-1, the full variable domain reads KAGVTQTPRYLIKTRGQQVTLSCSPISGHRSVSWYQQTPGQGLQFLFEYFSETQRNKGNFPGRFSGRQFSNSRSEMNVSTLELGDSALYLCASSLEGTPNSGEAFFGQGTRLTVV.

This rearrangement joins TRBV7-8 to TRBJ2-5, with D unresolved. The CDR3 extends over 13 amino acids. CDR1 and CDR2 (germline): SGHVS, FQNEAQ. V lost 2 bases and J 7 bases, leaving 11 bases between the germline ends. Written as DNA, the CDR3 is TGTGCCAGCAGCTTACAGAACGATGGGACCCAGTACTTC. This gives the protein CASSLQNDGTQYF.

This clonotype was picked up a small number of times. The chain is built from TRBV4-3 and TRBJ1-4; D not certain. Germline CDR1 LGHNA, CDR2 YSLEER. V lost 0 bases, J lost 8 bases, and 7 bases lay in between. CDR3 length: 13 amino acids. In DNA form, the CDR3 reads TGCGCCAGCAGCCAAGATCGGACGGAAAAACTGTTTTTT. Translated: CASSQDRTEKLFF.

This clonotype has only a few counts. This sequence joins TRBV14 and TRBJ2-5; 12 bases are shared with TRBD2. The germline gives CDR1 SGHDN, CDR2 FVKESK. The CDR3 length is 15 residues. The V gene end was trimmed by 1 base and the J gene end by 7 bases; junction bases not matched to a gene: 4. The chain's CDR3 is CASSQGTSGVRTQYF. For the CDR3, the DNA is TGTGCCAGCAGCCAAGGGACTAGCGGGGTACGGACCCAGTACTTC.

The sample holds many counts of this clonotype. The genes are TRBV5-6 and TRBJ2-3; 9 bases fit TRBD2. Germline loops: CDR1 SGHDT, CDR2 YYEEEE. The V and J ends lost 1 base and 5 bases, in that order; junction bases with no gene match: 2. The CDR3 extends over 14 amino acids. Written as DNA, the CDR3 is TGTGCCAGCAGCTTGAATAGCGGGGGAGATACGCAGTATTTT. Translated, it gives CASSLNSGGDTQYF.

J is TRBJ2-5 and V is TRBV28; the match to TRBD2 covers 7 bases. The CDR3 length is 13 residues. V dropped 6 bases and J dropped 5; count of bases not matched to a gene: 6. The germline gives CDR1 MDHEN, CDR2 SYDVKM. The CDR3 DNA sequence: TGTGCCAGCAGGGACCCCGGGAGGGAGACCCAGTACTTC. Its protein product is CASRDPGRETQYF. The whole variable domain, remainder taken from reference TRBV28 and TRBJ2-5, is DVKVTQSSRYLVKRTGEKVFLECVQDMDHENMFWYRQDPGLGLRLIYFSYDVKMKEKGDIPEGYSVSREKKERFSLILESASTNQTSMYLCASRDPGRETQYFGPGTRLLVL.

J is TRBJ1-4 and V is TRBV6-5, with D perhaps matching TRBD1 (5 bases). CDR1 is MNHEY, CDR2 SVGAGI, per germline. Trimming shortened V by 0 bases and J by 2 bases, and 7 bases separated the two germline ends. The CDR3 is made up of 15 amino acids. The CDR3 nucleotides read TGTGCCAGCAGTTACTCCCGACAGACTAATGAAAAACTGTTTTTT. This encodes CASSYSRQTNEKLFF.

The table lists this clonotype with a few counts. The J gene is TRBJ2-1, the V gene TRBV27; D assignment may be TRBD1 or TRBD2 (5 bases each). The CDR3 contains 17 residues. Germline-derived CDR1 and CDR2 are MNHEY and SMNVEV (reference sequence). Trimming pared 2 bases from V and 0 bases from J, leaving 14 bases between. CDR3 region: CASSLRDPKSSYNEQFF. CDR3 nucleotide sequence: TGTGCCAGCAGTTTACGGGACCCCAAAAGCTCCTACAATGAGCAGTTCTTC.

This clonotype was picked up many times. This chain uses TRBV6-6 with TRBJ2-7, with 9 bases lining up with TRBD1. CDR3 length equals 14 residues. Germline-derived CDR1 and CDR2 are MNHNY and SVGAGI (reference sequence). With V trimmed by 5 bases and J by 4 bases, 6 bases remained unmatched. CDR3 sequence: CASSTRTGEYEQYF. The CDR3 DNA sequence: TGTGCCAGCAGTACCCGGACAGGGGAGTACGAGCAGTACTTC.

This clonotype was counted many times. This chain links TRBV7-2 with TRBJ2-7, with a weak D call TRBD2 (7 bases). CDR1 is SGHTA and CDR2 is FQGNSA in the germline V gene. Between the trimmed V and J ends, which lost 2 bases and 6 bases, there was a span of 14 bases. The CDR3 is made up of 14 amino acids. CDR3 DNA sequence: TGTGCCAGCAGCTTAAACGGGGGGCTCGTCGAGCAGTACTTC. Its translation is CASSLNGGLVEQYF.

In its sample, this clonotype was seen many times. This rearrangement joins TRBV4-3 to TRBJ2-5; possibly TRBD1 or TRBD2 for D (5 bases each). Trimming stripped 0 bases from V and 4 bases from J, with 12 bases between. The CDR3 sequence is 15 residues long. The V gene's germline CDR1 is LGHNA and CDR2 YSLEER. The CDR3, as DNA: TGCGCCAGCAGCCAAGATGAGGGGCCGGGAGAGACCCAGTACTTC. Encoded protein: CASSQDEGPGETQYF.

This clonotype was seen ten or more times. The chain links TRBV6-2 or TRBV6-3 to TRBJ2-6; D remains unclear. Germline V CDR1 and CDR2: MNHEY, SVGEGT. The CDR3 loop spans 13 amino acids. V lost 6 bases to trimming and J lost 9 bases, with 12 bases between them. The DNA of the CDR3 is TGTGCCAGCAGCAACAACTTGGGCAACGTCCTGACTTTC. Amino acids: CASSNNLGNVLTF.